In its sample, the clone carrying this TCR beta chain was seen a few times. J was trimmed by 6 bases and V by 5 bases; bases with no gene match: 11. Germline V gives CDR1 MDHEN, CDR2 SYDVKM. The CDR3 is made up of 15 amino acids. MiXCR, run by TCRdb on the RT-PCR reads, gives a single entry per CDR3 protein. Of some 600,000 distinct CDR3 sequences in the sample, approximately 14% were seen once. This entry belongs to a study of response to subunit inactivated influenza vaccine. The TCR was taken from a man aged 45-60 years who received an inactivated influenza vaccine. The rearrangement uses TRBV28 and TRBJ1-1; TRBD1 agrees at 8 bases. The sample consisted of PBMCs from blood, taken around two weeks before vaccination. The DNA of the CDR3 is TGTGCCAGCAGTCAGCCGGGACAGGCGAGCGCTGAAGCTTTCTTT. It translates to CASSQPGQASAEAFF.